This TCR beta chain is from a study of cytotoxic CD8 clonotypes in ibrutinib-treated CLL. In germline, CDR1 is SQVTM, CDR2 ANQGSEA. CDR3 length: 13 amino acids. The V end lost 4 bases, the J end lost 5 bases, and 11 bases lay between the germline ends. The table came from immunoSEQ multiplex PCR; TCRdb's copy has only in-frame clones and leaves some out. The top ten hold around 13% of the sample, which has about 130,000 clones, over 60% seen once. This clone was recorded a few times. The chain links TRBV29-1 to TRBJ2-2; the D gene is possibly TRBD1 (6 bases). This clonotype was sampled from a human donor with chronic lymphocytic leukemia. The sample was PBMCs, taken after 12 months of ibrutinib treatment. CDR3 in amino acids: CSVGYRATGELFF. CDR3 DNA: TGCAGCGTTGGCTACAGGGCGACCGGGGAGCTGTTTTTT.